This is a list of T cell receptor beta chains from one sample in a study of blood T cell repertoires in COVID-19. Clones were sequenced by immunoSEQ multiplex PCR, and TCRdb holds only the in-frame ones, with some missing. The sample includes 90,000 to 100,000 clones, 82% of them seen just once. Sequencing was done on a sample of peripheral blood. The receptors were sampled from an older man with acute or convalescent COVID-19. The CDR3 runs from the conserved cysteine through the conserved F or W. A D gene is named only where the DNA matches it firmly. Clone size is not always given. Where it is, it says once, few, many or a class for expanded clones.

TRBV28,-,TRBJ1-1,once,TGTGCCAGCAGTTTAGGGGGGACGGGGAACACTGAAGCTTTCTTT,CASSLGGTGNTEAFF
TRBV7-2,-,TRBJ2-1,-,TGTGCCAGCAGCCCGCCCGGTAACAATGAGCAGTTCTTC,CASSPPGNNEQFF
TRBV7-2,TRBD1,TRBJ2-7,-,TGTGCCAGCAGCTTCGACAGGGGTAGGGACGAGCAGTACTTC,CASSFDRGRDEQYF
TRBV29-1,-,TRBJ2-6,-,TGCAGCGTTTTTGCGGCTGGGGCCAACGTCCTGACTTTC,CSVFAAGANVLTF
TRBV24-1,-,TRBJ2-1,-,TGTGCCACCAGTGATTCCGACTACCGCTCCTACAATGAGCAGTTCTTC,CATSDSDYRSYNEQFF
TRBV5-6,TRBD1,TRBJ2-5,-,TGTGCCAGCAGCATCGGACAGGGGGGAAAGGAGACCCAGTACTTC,CASSIGQGGKETQYF
TRBV2,TRBD1,TRBJ1-1,-,TGTGCCAGCAGTGAAGCGAGGGGGCTGGGCACTGAAGCTTTCTTT,CASSEARGLGTEAFF
TRBV3-1/TRBV3-2,-,TRBJ2-3,-,TGTGCCAGCAGCCAAGTCTTTACTAGCACAGATACGCAGTATTTT,CASSQVFTSTDTQYF
TRBV5-8,TRBD1,TRBJ2-7,-,TGTGCCAGCGGTCGACCAGGGGGCAGGAGCTACGAGCAGTACTTC,CASGRPGGRSYEQYF
TRBV5-4,TRBD1,TRBJ1-1,-,TGTGCCAGCAGCCCCCGACAGGGTCTGAACACTGAAGCTTTCTTT,CASSPRQGLNTEAFF
TRBV5-6,TRBD2,TRBJ2-7,-,TGTGCCAGCAGCCCCGGGAGGGGGACCCTGACCTACGAGCAGTACTTC,CASSPGRGTLTYEQYF
TRBV11-2,-,TRBJ1-4,-,TGTGCCAGCAGCTTAGAGTCGATGCGAGATGAAAAACTGTTTTTT,CASSLESMRDEKLFF
TRBV4-1,-,TRBJ2-5,-,TGCGCCAGCAGCCAAACAATATCCGGGTACCAAGAGACCCAGTACTTC,CASSQTISGYQETQYF
TRBV5-6,TRBD1,TRBJ1-6,-,TGTGCCAGCAGCCTTTATTGGGGACAGGGGAATAATTCACCCCTCCACTTT,CASSLYWGQGNNSPLHF
TRBV15,TRBD1,TRBJ2-2,-,TGTGCCACCAGCAGAGCCCGACAGGGGAGCACCGGGGAGCTGTTTTTT,CATSRARQGSTGELFF
TRBV4-3,-,TRBJ1-1,-,TGCGCCAGCAGCCAAGATCCCTTCCAGGGGCGGACTGAAGCTTTCTTT,CASSQDPFQGRTEAFF
TRBV2,-,TRBJ2-7,-,TGTGCCAGCAGTCTTAGACAGTTTTTTTACGAGCAGTACTTC,CASSLRQFFYEQYF
TRBV28,-,TRBJ1-4,few,TGTGCCAGCAGTATTGCCACCTACGCAACTAATGAAAAACTGTTTTTT,CASSIATYATNEKLFF
TRBV11-2,TRBD2,TRBJ2-5,-,TGTGCCAGCAGCTCCGGGGGGGCCTGGGCGGAGACCCAGTACTTC,CASSSGGAWAETQYF
TRBV28,-,TRBJ1-1,-,TGTGCCAGCAGTTCCCAGGGGGCTTTCTTT,CASSSQGAFF
TRBV4-1,TRBD2,TRBJ2-3,-,TGCGCCAGCAGCCAAGGGGCTAGCGGGAGTCGAGATACGCAGTATTTT,CASSQGASGSRDTQYF
TRBV28,-,TRBJ2-7,-,TGTGCCAGCAGTAACACAGGGTTTAGCTCCTACGAGCAGTACTTC,CASSNTGFSSYEQYF
TRBV4-1,-,TRBJ2-2,-,TGCGCCAGCAGCCGCGGCGATAACACCGGGGAGCTGTTTTTT,CASSRGDNTGELFF
TRBV21-1,-,TRBJ2-1,-,TGTGCCAGCAGCAATAGCATCCAATACAGGGTTGAGCAGTTCTTC,CASSNSIQYRVEQFF
TRBV27,-,TRBJ2-2,few,TGTGCCAGCAGTTTAAACGGTTGGAACACCGGGGAGCTGTTTTTT,CASSLNGWNTGELFF
TRBV18,-,TRBJ1-1,-,TGTGCCAGCTCACCAGCAAAGACAGGGAACACTGAAGCTTTCTTT,CASSPAKTGNTEAFF
TRBV14,-,TRBJ1-2,-,TGTGCCAGCAGCCAAGATCTTATCCTAGGTGGCTACACCTTC,CASSQDLILGGYTF
TRBV7-2,TRBD1,TRBJ1-6,-,TGTGCCAGCAGCTTAGGACAGGGGGAATCACCCCTCCACTTT,CASSLGQGESPLHF
TRBV19,-,TRBJ1-1,once,TGTGCCAGTAGTCTCCTAACGGGACACTATATGAACACTGAAGCTTTCTTT,CASSLLTGHYMNTEAFF
TRBV2,-,TRBJ2-5,-,TGTGCCAGCAGGGGGGCCCTGGAGACCCAGTACTTC,CASRGALETQYF
TRBV5-1,TRBD1,TRBJ2-1,-,TGCGCCAGCAGCCCCCCCAGGGGGCCTAATGAGCAGTTCTTC,CASSPPRGPNEQFF
TRBV28,-,TRBJ1-1,few,TGTGCCAGCAGGTTGATGCGGGAAGCTTTCTTT,CASRLMREAFF
TRBV28,-,TRBJ1-5,-,TGTGCCAGCATCCCGGGGGGGAGCAATCAGCCCCAGCATTTT,CASIPGGSNQPQHF
TRBV5-1,-,TRBJ2-2,-,TGCGCCAGCAGCCCCGCTGGACAGCCGAACACCGGGGAGCTGTTTTTT,CASSPAGQPNTGELFF
TRBV29-1,TRBD1,TRBJ1-2,few,TGCAGCGCTCGGACAGGGGGTAGCTATGGCTACACCTTC,CSARTGGSYGYTF
TRBV28,TRBD2,TRBJ2-5,once,TGTGCCAGCAGTTCGAGCGGGGGGGCCGGAGAGACCCAGTACTTC,CASSSSGGAGETQYF
TRBV5-1,TRBD2,TRBJ2-2,-,TGCGCCAGCAGCAATGGACTAGCGGGGGGGCTCACCGCCGGGGAGCTGTTTTTT,CASSNGLAGGLTAGELFF
TRBV5-1,-,TRBJ1-1,-,TGCGCCAGCAGCTTGGGGCAGGGGCGGGCTGAAGCTTTCTTT,CASSLGQGRAEAFF
TRBV18,TRBD1,TRBJ1-1,-,TGTGCCAGCTCACAGGGACAGGTTTTAGCGAACACTGAAGCTTTCTTT,CASSQGQVLANTEAFF
TRBV6-5,TRBD1,TRBJ2-7,-,TGTGCCAGCAGTACAGATCAGGGGGTGAGGCAGTACTTC,CASSTDQGVRQYF
TRBV19,TRBD2,TRBJ2-1,-,TGTGCCAGTAGTATCTCGGGACTAGCGGGGAATGAGCAGTTCTTC,CASSISGLAGNEQFF
TRBV18,-,TRBJ1-4,-,TGTGCCAGCTCACCCACAGCCACAGCTAATGAAAAACTGTTTTTT,CASSPTATANEKLFF
TRBV18,-,TRBJ1-1,few,TGTGCCAGCTCACCACTAAAAGGCCGGGACACTGAAGCTTTCTTT,CASSPLKGRDTEAFF
TRBV5-4,-,TRBJ2-1,-,TGTGCCAGCAGCCCCAAGGCCTTGGGCTATGAGCAGTTCTTC,CASSPKALGYEQFF
TRBV6-5,TRBD1,TRBJ1-2,few,TGTGCCAGCGGGGGTACGGGACAGATTTATGGCTACACCTTC,CASGGTGQIYGYTF
TRBV7-6,TRBD1,TRBJ1-3,-,TGTGCCAGCAGCTTAGTGGCAGGGGGCTCTGGAAACACCATATATTTT,CASSLVAGGSGNTIYF
TRBV7-2,-,TRBJ2-3,-,TGTGCCAGCAGCCCCTCCCCCATGAGGGATACGCAGTATTTT,CASSPSPMRDTQYF
TRBV28,-,TRBJ2-2,-,TGTGCCAGCAGTTTACCCCCCCCTTGGCAGAAAACGAACACCGGGGAGCTGTTTTTT,CASSLPPPWQKTNTGELFF
TRBV25-1,-,TRBJ1-1,-,TGTGCCAGCAGTGAATCCGTAGGGGTGGCTTTCTTT,CASSESVGVAFF
TRBV3-1/TRBV3-2,-,TRBJ1-1,few,TGTGCCAGCAGCCAAGAACAATATACTGAAGCTTTCTTT,CASSQEQYTEAFF
TRBV7-9,-,TRBJ2-1,-,TGTGCCAGCAGCCACTACAATGAGCAGTTCTTC,CASSHYNEQFF
TRBV6-5,TRBD1,TRBJ2-3,few,TGTGCCAGCAGGACAGGGGGCAGTGCAGATACGCAGTATTTT,CASRTGGSADTQYF
TRBV9,TRBD1,TRBJ2-2,-,TGTGCCAGCAGCGTCACCGGACAGGGCGGGAACACCGGGGAGCTGTTTTTT,CASSVTGQGGNTGELFF
TRBV3-1/TRBV3-2,TRBD1,TRBJ2-7,-,TGTGCCAGCAGCCAGCTAGGAGACAGGGGAGCATACGAGCAGTACTTC,CASSQLGDRGAYEQYF
TRBV19,-,TRBJ2-4,-,TGTGCCAGTAGTCCCCGGACACGAGAAAACATTCAGTACTTC,CASSPRTRENIQYF